The next 10 T cell receptor beta chains were all read from a single sample in a study of T cell responses to AZD1222 COVID-19 vaccine. Profiling relied on immunoSEQ multiplex PCR, and the TCRdb table lists in-frame clones only, not all of them. Counted here are about 93,000 clones, 80% to 90% occurring once; the ten biggest clones make up about 6%. Sequences were derived from peripheral blood, sampled on day 0 of AZD1222 vaccination. The receptors were sampled from an adult in good health.

This chain uses TRBV9 with TRBJ1-2, with 9 bases matching TRBD1. The CDR3 is 17 residues long. Germline assignment: CDR1 SGDLS and CDR2 YYNGEE. With 5 bases clipped from V and 0 bases from J, the junction kept 11 bases outside the gene matches. The CDR3 nucleotides read TGTGCCAGCAGTTCAACTCCGGGACAGGGTACTAACTATGGCTACACCTTC. It is translated as CASSSTPGQGTNYGYTF.

This rearrangement joins TRBV5-4 to TRBJ1-1; D perhaps matches TRBD1 (5 bases). The V end was cut by 4 bases, the J end by 3 bases, with 13 bases between. This CDR3 has 14 amino acids. The V gene's germline CDR1 is SGHNT and CDR2 YYREEE (reference sequence). The CDR3 bases are TGTGCCAGCAGCGTAGGTGGAGGGGACACTGAAGCTTTCTTT. Amino acid sequence: CASSVGGGDTEAFF.

The chain combines TRBV11-2 with TRBJ2-1, with 7 bases aligning to TRBD1. The germline V gene has CDR1 SGHAT and CDR2 FQNNGV. This CDR3 comprises 15 residues. With V trimmed by 3 bases and J by 0 bases, 2 bases remained unmatched. CDR3 loop: CASSFSGGSYNEQFF. In nucleotides, the CDR3 is TGTGCCAGCAGCTTTTCAGGGGGCTCCTACAATGAGCAGTTCTTC.

This clone was detected only a few times. This CDR3 is CASTAGGGRRANYSNQPQHF. As DNA, the CDR3 is TGTGCCAGTACGGCGGGGGGGGGCCGCCGGGCAAACTATAGCAATCAGCCCCAGCATTTT. The gene calls are TRBV19 and TRBJ1-5; D possibly corresponds to TRBD1 (6 bases). The CDR3 contains 20 residues. CDR1 is LNHDA and CDR2 is SQIVND in the germline V gene (reference sequence). Trimming shortened V by 7 bases and J by 0 bases, and 28 bases separated the two germline ends.

The rearrangement uses TRBV14 and TRBJ1-3; D gene unclear. V was trimmed by 1 base and J by 4 bases, leaving 5 bases between them. The V gene's germline CDR1 is SGHDN and CDR2 FVKESK. This CDR3 contains 13 residues. The CDR3 here is CASSQVAGNTIYF. The DNA for the CDR3 is TGTGCCAGCAGCCAAGTTGCGGGAAACACCATATATTTT.

The rearrangement links TRBV6-1 to TRBJ2-7; 10 nucleotides line up with TRBD2. The CDR3 is 18 amino acids. V dropped 0 bases and J dropped 5; count of bases not matched to a gene: 13. Germline assignment: CDR1 MNHNS and CDR2 SASEGT. The CDR3 reads CASSEAYWGLAIVHEQYF. CDR3 nucleotide sequence: TGTGCCAGCAGTGAAGCCTATTGGGGACTAGCGATCGTCCACGAGCAGTACTTC.

The chain uses TRBV7-9 and TRBJ2-7, with 7 bases matching TRBD2. With V trimmed by 4 bases and J by 3 bases, 12 bases remained unmatched. Germline lookup yields CDR1 SEHNR and CDR2 FQNEAQ (reference sequence). The CDR3 is 16 residues long. CDR3 residues: CASSSRSSSGVYEQYF. CDR3 DNA sequence: TGTGCCAGCAGCTCCCGAAGCAGCAGCGGGGTCTACGAGCAGTACTTC.

This clone was observed a single time. The genes are TRBV7-9 and TRBJ1-1; no clear D gene. The CDR3 has 13 residues. V lost 5 bases and J 6 bases, leaving 13 bases between the germline ends. Germline V CDR1 and CDR2: SEHNR, FQNEAQ (reference sequence). For the CDR3, the DNA is TGTGCCAGCAGCCCCCGGGAGCTCGCTGAAGCTTTCTTT. Translation gives CASSPRELAEAFF.

J is TRBJ2-3 and V is TRBV7-2; TRBD2 matches 8 bases. The CDR3 loop spans 16 amino acids. With 5 bases clipped from V and 6 bases from J, the junction kept 13 bases outside the gene matches. Germline V CDR1 and CDR2: SGHTA, FQGNSA. The CDR3 bases are TGTGCCAGCAGCCCCGCTGGAGCGGGAGTAAGTGATACGCAGTATTTT. This encodes CASSPAGAGVSDTQYF.

The chain couples TRBV9 to TRBJ2-1; D is ambiguous. The V gene's germline CDR1 is SGDLS and CDR2 YYNGEE. V lost 3 bases to trimming and J lost 1 base, with 17 bases between them. The CDR3 is 17 residues long. CDR3 region: CASSAPVGYVSYNEQFF. For the CDR3, the DNA is TGTGCCAGCAGCGCCCCTGTTGGTTACGTATCCTACAATGAGCAGTTCTTC.